This T cell receptor (beta chain) was identified during a study of vaccination effects on CD4 cells after COVID-19. Libraries were prepared by immunoSEQ multiplex PCR; TCRdb keeps only in-frame clonotypes and omits some of them. The sample includes 40,000 to 50,000 clones, nearly 75% of them seen just once. The germline V gene encodes CDR1 SGHRS and CDR2 YFSETQ. The CDR3 is 13 residues long. Trimming took off 0 bases at V and 3 bases at J, with 7 bases between the two ends. Details on this clone: Its target is not known.

Under the ViraFEST assay, PBMC were stimulated with viral peptide pools so that antigen-specific CD4+ T cells expanded. Sequencing was performed afterwards. The culture ran for 10 days, and then CD4+ T cells were isolated. Each participant received a vaccine that was either BNT162b2 or mRNA-1273, given as two doses. It was on days 3 and 7 that half the medium was replaced with IL-2 medium. The material sequenced was CD4+ T cells from PBMCs cultured with HCoV-OC43 spike peptides, taken after COVID-19 vaccination. The sample's subset: HCoV-OC43 spike overlapping peptide pool stimulation. This TCR came from a human donor who received a COVID-19 vaccine. The chain uses TRBV5-1 and TRBJ2-7; the D is unclear. The CDR3 DNA is TGCGCCAGCAGCTTGGAAGCCAACTACGAGCAGTACTTC. Translation: CASSLEANYEQYF.